These 7 T cell receptor beta chains share one sample of origin, sequenced in a study of T-cell memory formation after mild COVID-19. TCRdb passed the 5' RACE reads through MiXCR, listing each CDR3 protein once. The data hold about 400,000 distinct CDR3 sequences, with roughly an eighth observed a single time. Sequenced input: PBMCs or a T cell subset sorted from them (not recorded which). Receptor source: a man younger than 35 who had mild COVID-19 (a few samples of this study predate the infection). Cell type and time point are not known.

This clonotype showed up just a few times. The rearrangement uses TRBV9 and TRBJ2-1; possibly TRBD2 for D (6 bases). Germline V gives CDR1 SGDLS, CDR2 YYNGEE. CDR3 length equals 17 residues. The ends were cut back, 3 bases at V and 3 bases at J, with 19 bases in the middle. DNA of the CDR3: TGTGCCAGCAGCGGGAGCAAGCTGGGCGGGGTCTACAATGAGCAGTTCTTC. It is translated as CASSGSKLGGVYNEQFF.

This clonotype was counted only a few times. The J gene is TRBJ2-5, the V gene TRBV2; 12 bases line up with TRBD2. The length of the CDR3 is 20 residues. Germline lookup yields CDR1 SNHLY and CDR2 FYNNEI. Unmatched junction bases numbered 19, after V lost 6 bases and J lost 2 bases. The chain's CDR3 is CASSLWALAGGEVTQETQYF. The CDR3, as DNA: TGTGCCAGCAGCTTGTGGGCGCTAGCGGGGGGGGAGGTAACACAAGAGACCCAGTACTTC. Variable domain in full (rest from reference TRBV2 and TRBJ2-5): EPEVTQTPSHQVTQMGQEVILRCVPISNHLYFYWYRQILGQKVEFLVSFYNNEISEKSEIFDDQFSVERPDGSNFTLKIRSTKLEDSAMYFCASSLWALAGGEVTQETQYFGPGTRLLVL.

This chain uses TRBV5-1 with TRBJ2-1; possible D gene TRBD2, 5 bases. Germline V CDR1 and CDR2: SGHRS, YFSETQ. The CDR3 contains 17 residues. V dropped 0 bases and J dropped 0 bases, with 13 bases sitting between them. The CDR3 coding sequence is TGCGCCAGCAGCTTGGCCCTTGGGGAGAGCTCCTACAATGAGCAGTTCTTC. Amino acids: CASSLALGESSYNEQFF.

This chain uses TRBV29-1 with TRBJ1-3; TRBD1 agrees at 9 bases. CDR1 is SQVTM, CDR2 ANQGSEA, per germline. The junction had 0 bases not matched to a gene; V was cut back by 4 bases and J by 2 bases. This CDR3 region has 13 residues. CDR3 bases: TGCAGCGTTGGGACAGGGGCTGGAAACACCATATATTTT. Translated: CSVGTGAGNTIYF.

J is TRBJ2-7 and V is TRBV18, with D perhaps TRBD1 or TRBD2 (5 bases each). CDR1 and CDR2 from the germline V gene are KGHSH and LQKENI. Trimming removed 6 bases at V and 7 bases at J, with 16 bases between. CDR3 length equals 13 residues. In nucleotides, the CDR3 is TGTGCCAGCTCCCTCGGGACGCTTGGAGAGCAGTACGTC. This encodes CASSLGTLGEQYV.

The genes are TRBV4-2 and TRBJ1-2; D remains unclear. The germline CDR1 and CDR2 sequences are LGHNA and YNFKEQ. The CDR3 sequence is 13 residues long. V was trimmed by 0 bases and J by 8 bases, leaving 10 bases between them. The CDR3, as DNA: TGTGCCAGCAGCCAAGATCTTCTTGGGGGCTACACCTTC. As protein: CASSQDLLGGYTF.

The chain uses TRBV4-2 and TRBJ1-1; D is ambiguous. Germline CDR1 reads LGHNA; CDR2 reads YNFKEQ. This CDR3 is built from 17 residues. V lost 8 bases and J lost 8, with 30 bases in between. The CDR3 sequence: CASSFSIVAGELYEAFF. Written as DNA, the CDR3 is TGTGCCAGCTCCTTCTCGATAGTGGCAGGAGAGTTATACGAAGCTTTCTTT.